The 20 T cell receptor beta chains below come from one sample, sequenced in a study of cytomegalovirus exposure and HLA in healthy donors. The PCR used 60 Vbeta and 13 Jbeta primers. Sequencing was performed with immunoSEQ multiplex PCR; in TCRdb, only in-frame clones are kept and a portion is missing. Found here are over 90,000 clones, approximately 72% of them singletons; the top ten hold roughly an eighth. Material: PBMCs. These receptors were taken from a woman in her 70s in good health and CMV-seropositive.

This chain uses TRBV5-1 with TRBJ1-3, with 7 bases matching TRBD1. Germline V gene sequence: CDR1 SGHRS, CDR2 YFSETQ. V shed 3 bases, J shed 0 bases, and the junction held 3 bases outside the gene matches. The CDR3 covers 15 residues. The CDR3 DNA follows: TGCGCCAGCAGCTCGGGACAGCTCTCTGGAAACACCATATATTTT. As protein: CASSSGQLSGNTIYF.

This clone occurred a few times. The chain recombines TRBV6-5 with TRBJ2-7, with a weak D call TRBD1 (5 bases). The germline V gene has CDR1 MNHEY and CDR2 SVGAGI. The length of the CDR3 is 11 residues. The V end lost 5 bases, the J end lost 12 bases, and 14 bases lay between the germline ends. The CDR3 reads CASSEVGVTYF. The CDR3 bases are TGTGCCAGCAGTGAAGTAGGGGTTACGTACTTC.

The chain is built from TRBV28 and TRBJ1-5, with D maybe TRBD1 (5 bases). The germline gives CDR1 MDHEN, CDR2 SYDVKM. Trimming pared 2 bases from V and 0 bases from J, leaving 23 bases between. The CDR3 length is 20 residues. The CDR3 bases are TGTGCCAGCAGTTTAACCTTAGACAGCGCAACTCCAAATAGCAATCAGCCCCAGCATTTT. Protein product: CASSLTLDSATPNSNQPQHF. The full variable domain, its missing parts supplied by reference TRBV28 and TRBJ1-5, is DVKVTQSSRYLVKRTGEKVFLECVQDMDHENMFWYRQDPGLGLRLIYFSYDVKMKEKGDIPEGYSVSREKKERFSLILESASTNQTSMYLCASSLTLDSATPNSNQPQHFGDGTRLSIL.

The chain recombines TRBV4-1 with TRBJ2-1; D gene unclear. This CDR3 has 15 amino acids. The ends were cut back, 1 base at V and 6 bases at J, with 13 bases in the middle. Germline V gene lookup returns CDR1 MGHRA and CDR2 YSYEKL. CDR3 protein: CASSQGRRLINEQFF. The CDR3 region has the DNA TGCGCCAGCAGCCAAGGTCGACGACTCATCAATGAGCAGTTCTTC.

CDR3 sequence reads: CATSRVTGGEETQYF. CDR3 DNA sequence: TGTGCCACCAGCAGAGTTACAGGGGGCGAAGAGACCCAGTACTTC. This chain joins TRBV15 and TRBJ2-5; TRBD1 matches 9 bases. Per the germline V gene, CDR1 is LNHNV and CDR2 is YYDKDF (reference sequence). The CDR3 has 15 amino acids. Trimming took 1 base from V and 3 from J; bases not matched to a gene: 3.

The chain links TRBV9 to TRBJ2-2; possible D gene TRBD2, 5 bases. Trimming cost V 4 bases and J 3 bases, with 13 bases left between them. The germline V gene encodes CDR1 SGDLS and CDR2 YYNGEE. The CDR3 length is 15 residues. The chain's CDR3 is CASSPRGRDTGELFF. DNA of the CDR3: TGTGCCAGCAGCCCCCGGGGTCGGGACACCGGGGAGCTGTTTTTT.

A single count supports this clone. The rearrangement joins TRBV6-5 to TRBJ2-7; D is perhaps TRBD1 (5 bases). The CDR3 has 14 amino acids. Trimming pared 5 bases from V and 5 bases from J, leaving 16 bases between. From germline, CDR1 is MNHEY and CDR2 SVGAGI. The CDR3, as DNA: TGTGCCAGCAGTCTCGGAGTAGCAGGGAACGAGCAGTACTTC. It encodes CASSLGVAGNEQYF.

This chain joins TRBV18 and TRBJ2-5, with 10 bases identical to TRBD2. V shed 2 bases and J 7 bases; nucleotides not matched to a gene: 10. Germline CDR1 is KGHSH and CDR2 is LQKENI. The length of the CDR3 is 16 residues. CDR3 bases: TGTGCCAGCTCACCATCGCTAGCGGGGGTACATGGGACCCAGTACTTC. It is translated as CASSPSLAGVHGTQYF.

This clone was counted between two and nine times. The V gene is TRBV11-3, the J gene TRBJ2-1; a possible D gene is TRBD2 (6 bases). Trimming removed 5 bases at V and 6 bases at J, with 11 bases between. CDR3 length: 13 amino acids. Germline assignment: CDR1 SGHNT and CDR2 YENEEA. CDR3 region: CASSQDYFNEQFF. CDR3 in DNA: TGTGCCAGCAGCCAGGACTATTTCAATGAGCAGTTCTTC.

About this clone: One end of the junction does not line up with germline, which may come from a read error. This chain uses TRBV7-9 with TRBJ2-7, with D possibly matching TRBD1 (6 bases). This CDR3 has 13 residues. The germline gives CDR1 SEHNR, CDR2 FQNEAQ (reference sequence). CDR3: CSSSIQQGNEQYF. In DNA form, the CDR3 reads TGTTCCAGCAGCATACAACAGGGCAACGAGCAGTACTTC.

The CDR3 here is CASSSGSDGYTF. The CDR3 DNA reads TGTGCCAGCAGTTCGGGGTCGGATGGCTACACCTTC. The rearrangement links TRBV28 to TRBJ1-2; D gene uncertain. Germline-derived CDR1 and CDR2 are MDHEN and SYDVKM. The CDR3 runs 12 residues. The V and J ends lost 4 bases and 6 bases respectively, with 9 bases between them.

V usage is TRBV6-5 and J usage is TRBJ2-7; 11 positions match TRBD2. Trimming removed 6 bases from V and 4 bases from J; junction bases left unmatched: 8. The CDR3 has 15 residues. The germline CDR1 and CDR2 sequences are MNHEY and SVGAGI. The CDR3, as DNA: TGTGCCAGCAGCGGTCTAGCGGGAGGTGCGTACGAGCAGTACTTC. It yields the protein CASSGLAGGAYEQYF.

The chain employs TRBV10-1 and TRBJ2-5; TRBD1 aligns across 10 bases. Germline loops: CDR1 WNHNN, CDR2 SYGVQD (reference sequence). The junction had 13 bases not matched to a gene; V was cut back by 4 bases and J by 5 bases. The CDR3 loop spans 17 amino acids. The DNA for the CDR3 is TGCGCCAGCAGTGGAGGCTCCGCGACAGGGGGCTCGGAGACCCAGTACTTC. Translated: CASSGGSATGGSETQYF.

This rearrangement joins TRBV7-2 to TRBJ2-1; the D gene is possibly TRBD1 (6 bases). V shed 5 bases and J shed 8 bases, with 16 bases lying between them. CDR1 and CDR2 from the germline V gene are SGHTA and FQGNSA. The CDR3 covers 14 residues. CDR3 in DNA: TGTGCCAGCAGCCGCAAAAGAGGGGGTCATGAGCAGTTCTTC. Its translation is CASSRKRGGHEQFF.

This rearrangement joins TRBV18 to TRBJ1-3; D unresolved. The CDR3 totals 13 residues. The germline CDR1 and CDR2 sequences are KGHSH and LQKENI. Trimming pared 4 bases from V and 0 bases from J, leaving 4 bases between. CDR3 residues: CASSLISGNTIYF. As DNA, the CDR3 is TGTGCCAGCTCACTTATCTCTGGAAACACCATATATTTT.

The J gene is TRBJ1-4, the V gene TRBV7-2; 11 nucleotides match TRBD1. Germline loops: CDR1 SGHTA, CDR2 FQGNSA. J gave up 10 bases and V 3 bases, and 1 base lay outside the gene matches. The CDR3 loop spans 13 amino acids. The CDR3 reads CASSLGQGGKLFF. DNA of the CDR3: TGTGCCAGCAGCTTGGGACAGGGGGGAAAACTGTTTTTT.

The table lists this clone with a few counts. This chain joins TRBV30 and TRBJ1-5, with D unresolved. CDR1 and CDR2 from the germline V gene are GTSNPN and SVGIG (reference sequence). The CDR3 is made up of 18 amino acids. The germline V and J ends were trimmed by 2 bases and 0 bases, with 20 bases remaining between them. DNA of the CDR3: TGTGCCTGGAGTAAAGCGAGGAGGAGTGGATATAGCAATCAGCCCCAGCATTTT. It translates to CAWSKARRSGYSNQPQHF.

With regard to this clone: The same CDR3 can be traced to other DNA sequences in this sample. The chain combines TRBV5-1 with TRBJ2-1; 13 nucleotides line up with TRBD2. Trimming at V came to 0 bases and at J to 7 bases, leaving 4 bases not matched to a gene. CDR1 is SGHRS and CDR2 is YFSETQ in the germline V gene. This CDR3 region has 16 residues. The chain's CDR3 is CASSLELAGGRNEQFF. CDR3 coding DNA: TGCGCCAGCAGCTTGGAACTAGCGGGGGGGCGAAATGAGCAGTTCTTC.

V is TRBV28 and J is TRBJ1-2; 7 nucleotides agree with TRBD1. The CDR3 spans 14 residues. Germline V CDR1 and CDR2: MDHEN, SYDVKM. Unmatched junction bases numbered 8, after V lost 7 bases and J lost 3 bases. CDR3 in DNA: TGTGCCAGCACCACAGAACAGGGGTACTATGGCTACACCTTC. Its translation is CASTTEQGYYGYTF.

The count of this clone is one. The V gene is TRBV7-2, the J gene TRBJ2-7; TRBD1 matches at 7 bases. The germline CDR1 and CDR2 sequences are SGHTA and FQGNSA. Unmatched junction bases numbered 11, after V lost 5 bases and J lost 4 bases. The CDR3 length is 15 residues. CDR3 sequence (DNA): TGTGCCAGCAGCAAAGAGGCGGCACAGGGGTACGAGCAGTACTTC. It yields the protein CASSKEAAQGYEQYF.